Following are 32 T cell receptor beta chains from one sample sequenced in a study of blood T cell repertoires in COVID-19. Profiling relied on immunoSEQ multiplex PCR, and the TCRdb table lists in-frame clones only, not all of them. The sample yields 450,000 to 500,000 clones, roughly nine tenths seen once. The sample taken for sequencing was PBMCs or T cells enriched from blood (not recorded which). The receptors here all came from a woman younger than 30 who had recovered from COVID-19.

The chain couples TRBV18 to TRBJ1-1; no clear D gene. Deletions cut 3 bases from V and 4 bases from J, with 9 bases between. The CDR3 contains 13 residues. Germline loops: CDR1 KGHSH, CDR2 LQKENI. CDR3 coding DNA: TGTGCCAGCTCACCGGTCAGGTTCACTGAAGCTTTCTTT. Translation gives CASSPVRFTEAFF.

The table lists this clone with a few counts. The CDR3 DNA is TGTGCCAGCAGCCAAGCTCCGCGGGGGGCCTATCAAGAGACCCAGTACTTC. Its translation: CASSQAPRGAYQETQYF. V is TRBV3-1 (or the pseudogene TRBV3-2) and J is TRBJ2-5; 8 nucleotides match TRBD2. CDR3 length: 17 amino acids. J lost 2 bases, V lost 1 base, and 9 bases had no gene match. Germline assignment: CDR1 LGHDT and CDR2 YNNKEL (reference sequence).

This clone was recorded once. J is TRBJ2-1 and V is TRBV18, with 9 bases matching TRBD2. The V and J ends lost 0 bases and 6 bases, in that order; junction bases with no gene match: 0. This CDR3 spans 14 amino acids. Germline V gene data show CDR1 as KGHSH and CDR2 as LQKENI. The CDR3 loop reads CASSPPAGGNEQFF. The DNA of the CDR3 is TGTGCCAGCTCACCACCAGCGGGGGGCAATGAGCAGTTCTTC.

The chain recombines TRBV30 with TRBJ2-3; unclear D gene. This CDR3 has 10 residues. The germline V gene has CDR1 GTSNPN and CDR2 SVGIG (reference sequence). The germline V and J ends were trimmed by 2 bases and 6 bases, with 3 bases remaining between them. DNA for the CDR3: TGTGCCTGGAGTCAGGATACGCAGTATTTT. Translated: CAWSQDTQYF.

The chain couples TRBV28 to TRBJ2-7; no reliable D call. Germline CDR1 reads MDHEN; CDR2 reads SYDVKM. The CDR3 contains 13 residues. The V end lost 5 bases, the J end lost 1 base, and 9 bases lay between the germline ends. This CDR3 reads CASSAPGSYEQYF. CDR3 in DNA: TGTGCCAGCAGTGCCCCCGGGTCCTACGAGCAGTACTTC.

The chain has TRBV29-1 and TRBJ2-1; 7 bases are shared with TRBD2. The trim removed 5 bases at V and 11 bases at J, leaving 12 bases unmatched. This CDR3 is built from 13 residues. Germline loops: CDR1 SQVTM, CDR2 ANQGSEA. The chain's CDR3 is CSVRRGIVLKQFF. The CDR3 DNA reads TGCAGCGTTCGGCGGGGGATCGTCTTGAAGCAGTTCTTC.

The sample holds one count of this clone. The chain carries TRBV6-2 or TRBV6-3 and TRBJ1-4; TRBD1 matches 8 bases. Germline-derived CDR1 and CDR2 are MNHEY and SVGEGT. V dropped 6 bases and J dropped 5; count of bases not matched to a gene: 11. The CDR3 totals 16 residues. The CDR3 DNA reads TGTGCCAGCAGCCTCCGCCCCGGGACAGGAAATGAAAAACTGTTTTTT. This encodes CASSLRPGTGNEKLFF.

This chain connects TRBV7-3 to TRBJ2-7; TRBD1 is a possible D gene (5 bases). Per the germline V gene, CDR1 is SGHTA and CDR2 is FQGTGA. The CDR3 length is 11 residues. The germline V and J ends were trimmed by 5 bases and 5 bases, with 7 bases remaining between them. Written as DNA, the CDR3 is TGTGCCAGCAGCGCAGGGAACGAGCAGTACTTC. Translating gives CASSAGNEQYF.

The V call is TRBV18, the J call TRBJ1-1, with a possible D match to TRBD1 (5 bases). The CDR3 spans 16 residues. CDR1 and CDR2 from the germline V gene are KGHSH and LQKENI. V lost 5 bases, J lost 1 base, and 17 bases lay in between. In nucleotides, the CDR3 is TGTGCCAGCTCAGACAGTTTAACCTATCAGAACACTGAAGCTTTCTTT. This gives the protein CASSDSLTYQNTEAFF.

This clone has just one count. V gene TRBV2 combines with J gene TRBJ1-1; D may be TRBD1 (5 bases). The CDR3 covers 13 residues. Germline CDR1 and CDR2: SNHLY and FYNNEI. Trimming took 8 bases from V and 6 from J, leaving 16 bases between them. CDR3 sequence (DNA): TGTGCCAGCGGCCCGGAGCAGGGCGCTGAAGCTTTCTTT. Residues: CASGPEQGAEAFF.

V gene TRBV29-1 combines with J gene TRBJ1-1, with 11 bases lining up with TRBD1. V dropped 7 bases and J dropped 4; count of bases not matched to a gene: 2. This CDR3 is 12 amino acids long. Germline-derived CDR1 and CDR2 are SQVTM and ANQGSEA. The CDR3 DNA sequence: TGCAGCGCCGGGACAGGGGGCACTGAAGCTTTCTTT. Translated: CSAGTGGTEAFF. Supplemented by reference TRBV29-1 and TRBJ1-1, the full variable domain reads SAVISQKPSRDICQRGTSLTIQCQVDSQVTMMFWYRQQPGQSLTLIATANQGSEATYESGFVIDKFPISRPNLTFSTLTVSNMSPEDSSIYLCSAGTGGTEAFFGQGTRLTVV.

The chain uses TRBV7-3 and TRBJ2-3; tentatively, D is TRBD2 (6 bases). The CDR3 totals 13 residues. Germline V gene data show CDR1 as SGHTA and CDR2 as FQGTGA. Trimming left V 8 bases short and J 2 bases short, with 11 bases between. The CDR3 DNA is TGTGCCAGCGCGGGGAGTTACACAGATACGCAGTATTTT. It yields the protein CASAGSYTDTQYF.

This chain joins TRBV19 and TRBJ1-4; D perhaps matches TRBD1 (6 bases). CDR3 length: 19 amino acids. Deletions cut 5 bases from V and 3 bases from J, with 25 bases between. Germline V gene sequence: CDR1 LNHDA, CDR2 SQIVND (reference sequence). For the CDR3, the DNA is TGTGCCAGTAGTCGCACTCCCGGGACACTGGCAGCCGCTAATGAAAAACTGTTTTTT. Its translation is CASSRTPGTLAAANEKLFF.

The chain recombines TRBV6-1 with TRBJ1-3; D unresolved. The CDR3 length is 16 residues. V was shortened by 4 bases and J by 0 bases, with 13 bases between the two germline ends. Germline V gene data show CDR1 as MNHNS and CDR2 as SASEGT. CDR3 loop: CASSAIHPSSGNTIYF. The CDR3 coding sequence is TGTGCCAGCAGTGCCATTCACCCGAGCTCTGGAAACACCATATATTTT.

V usage is TRBV3-1 (or the pseudogene TRBV3-2) and J usage is TRBJ2-7; 7 positions match TRBD1. There are 16 residues in the CDR3. V shed 4 bases, J shed 3 bases, and the junction held 12 bases outside the gene matches. The germline V gene has CDR1 LGHDT and CDR2 YNNKEL (reference sequence). This chain's CDR3 is CASSPTGVGLNYEQYF. The CDR3 DNA sequence: TGTGCCAGCAGCCCAACAGGGGTCGGGTTGAACTACGAGCAGTACTTC.

This clone was observed a single time. This CDR3 is CATSDPGDPLEGYTF. Written as DNA, the CDR3 is TGTGCCACCAGTGACCCCGGAGACCCGTTAGAGGGCTACACCTTC. The chain recombines TRBV24-1 with TRBJ1-2; D unclear. CDR1 is KGHDR and CDR2 is SFDVKD in the germline V gene. The CDR3 runs to 15 residues. V dropped 4 bases and J dropped 8 bases, with 19 bases sitting between them.

The J gene is TRBJ2-7, the V gene TRBV6-5, with TRBD1 identical over 8 bases. Germline V gene lookup returns CDR1 MNHEY and CDR2 SVGAGI. The CDR3 loop spans 15 amino acids. Germline trimming cut 5 bases from V and 2 bases from J; bases unmatched to any gene: 8. The CDR3 loop reads CASSHTRTGPYEQYF. CDR3 DNA sequence: TGTGCCAGCAGTCACACACGGACAGGGCCCTACGAGCAGTACTTC.

The rearrangement joins TRBV9 to TRBJ1-6, with 7 nucleotides matching TRBD1. V gave up 4 bases and J gave up 0 bases; unmatched junction bases: 4. Germline V gene data show CDR1 as SGDLS and CDR2 as YYNGEE. The CDR3 sequence is 16 residues long. CDR3 residues: CASSPGDSSYNSPLHF. The CDR3 DNA is TGTGCCAGCAGCCCGGGGGACAGCTCCTATAATTCACCCCTCCACTTT.

This clone appeared a single time. The V call is TRBV11-3, the J call TRBJ2-3; D remains unclear. The CDR3 loop spans 14 amino acids. V lost 0 bases to trimming and J lost 2 bases, with 6 bases between them. Germline CDR1 SGHNT, CDR2 YENEEA. This CDR3 is CASSLESNTDTQYF. The CDR3 nucleotides are TGTGCCAGCAGCTTAGAGTCAAACACAGATACGCAGTATTTT. The full variable domain, rest sourced from reference TRBV11-3 and TRBJ2-3, is EAGVVQSPRYKIIEKKQPVAFWCNPISGHNTLYWYLQNLGQGPELLIRYENEEAVDDSQLPKDRFSAERLKGVDSTLKIQPAELGDSAVYLCASSLESNTDTQYFGPGTRLTVL.

The J gene is TRBJ2-1, the V gene TRBV24-1; 8 bases are shared with TRBD1. The CDR3 sequence is 13 residues long. Germline CDR1 reads KGHDR; CDR2 reads SFDVKD. V trimming: 12 bases; J trimming: 8 bases; junction bases outside the gene matches: 11. CDR3 protein: CASRDRQYDEQFF. DNA of the CDR3: TGTGCCTCCCGGGACAGGCAATATGATGAGCAGTTCTTC.

CDR3 bases: TGCGCCAGCAGCCCCCTAAGCGGCCTCCAAGAGACCCAGTACTTC. Its translation: CASSPLSGLQETQYF. The rearrangement joins TRBV5-1 to TRBJ2-5, with D tentatively TRBD2 (5 bases). The CDR3 is made up of 15 amino acids. Germline V gene sequence: CDR1 SGHRS, CDR2 YFSETQ. The germline V and J ends were trimmed by 4 bases and 1 base, with 14 bases remaining between them. Using reference TRBV5-1 and TRBJ2-5 for the parts outside the CDR3, the full variable domain is KAGVTQTPRYLIKTRGQQVTLSCSPISGHRSVSWYQQTPGQGLQFLFEYFSETQRNKGNFPGRFSGRQFSNSRSEMNVSTLELGDSALYLCASSPLSGLQETQYFGPGTRLLVL.

The chain is built from TRBV7-2 and TRBJ1-1; D call uncertain. V was clipped by 1 base and J by 0 bases, with 15 bases between them. The germline CDR1 and CDR2 sequences are SGHTA and FQGNSA. The CDR3 runs 17 residues. CDR3 region: CASSLEGAARMNTEAFF. The CDR3 bases are TGTGCCAGCAGCTTAGAGGGAGCGGCGAGAATGAACACTGAAGCTTTCTTT.

V usage is TRBV29-1 and J usage is TRBJ2-7, with 10 bases lining up with TRBD2. The CDR3 has 13 residues. The junction had 3 bases not matched to a gene; V was cut back by 4 bases and J by 3 bases. Germline V gene lookup returns CDR1 SQVTM and CDR2 ANQGSEA. CDR3 in DNA: TGCAGCGTTGTACTAGCGGGGCACTACGAGCAGTACTTC. Amino acids: CSVVLAGHYEQYF.

In its sample, this clone was seen once. The chain has TRBV6-5 and TRBJ1-5; D is undetermined. The ends were cut back, 4 bases at V and 6 bases at J, with 16 bases in the middle. The CDR3 runs 15 residues. Germline lookup yields CDR1 MNHEY and CDR2 SVGAGI. CDR3 sequence: CASSSDGEGGQPQHF. CDR3 coding DNA: TGTGCCAGCAGTTCGGACGGGGAGGGAGGTCAGCCCCAGCATTTT.

The chain combines TRBV2 with TRBJ2-5, with 11 bases fitting TRBD2. The CDR3 is 15 residues long. V lost 5 bases and J lost 5; bases outside the gene matches: 7. Germline V gene data show CDR1 as SNHLY and CDR2 as FYNNEI. CDR3 residues: CASSPLAGVPETQYF. CDR3 sequence (DNA): TGTGCCAGCAGTCCACTAGCGGGGGTTCCGGAGACCCAGTACTTC.

The rearrangement uses TRBV6-5 and TRBJ2-5; possibly TRBD2 for D (6 bases). V dropped 11 bases and J dropped 5 bases, with 21 bases sitting between them. This CDR3 spans 14 amino acids. CDR1 is MNHEY, CDR2 SVGAGI, per germline. The CDR3 bases are TGTGCCCTAGGAGGGCTAGCGTTGGGGGAGACCCAGTACTTC. Amino acids: CALGGLALGETQYF.

The chain employs TRBV5-4 and TRBJ2-5; 10 nucleotides align to TRBD2. V was clipped by 7 bases and J by 4 bases; unmatched bases: 7. CDR1 is SGHNT, CDR2 YYREEE, per germline (reference sequence). The CDR3 has 14 residues. DNA of the CDR3: TGTGCCAGCGCTAGCGGGGGATGGGGAGAGACCCAGTACTTC. The encoded protein is CASASGGWGETQYF.

The J gene is TRBJ1-1, the V gene TRBV19, with unresolved D. The germline CDR1 and CDR2 sequences are LNHDA and SQIVND (reference sequence). V was cut by 3 bases and J by 5 bases, with 19 bases left in between. There are 16 residues in the CDR3. CDR3: CASSIPGLAERTEAFF. DNA of the CDR3: TGTGCCAGTAGTATCCCCGGACTGGCTGAAAGGACTGAAGCTTTCTTT.

The rearrangement uses TRBV28 and TRBJ2-3; TRBD2 aligns across 16 bases. The CDR3 has 16 amino acids. In germline, CDR1 is MDHEN, CDR2 SYDVKM. V lost 5 bases, J lost 6 bases, and 5 bases stayed unmatched. The CDR3 spells CASSGGTSGGDDTQYF. The DNA of the CDR3 is TGTGCCAGCAGTGGCGGGACTAGCGGGGGGGACGATACGCAGTATTTT. Using reference TRBV28 and TRBJ2-3 for the parts outside the CDR3, the full variable domain is DVKVTQSSRYLVKRTGEKVFLECVQDMDHENMFWYRQDPGLGLRLIYFSYDVKMKEKGDIPEGYSVSREKKERFSLILESASTNQTSMYLCASSGGTSGGDDTQYFGPGTRLTVL.

The chain uses TRBV12-3 or TRBV12-4 and TRBJ1-2; tentatively, D is TRBD1 (6 bases). The ends were cut back, 6 bases at V and 6 bases at J, with 14 bases in the middle. CDR3 length: 13 amino acids. The CDR3 nucleotides are TGTGCCAGCAGCTCACAGGGTAGTCATGGCTACACCTTC. Its translation is CASSSQGSHGYTF.

The chain carries TRBV19 and TRBJ1-3; TRBD1 matches at 7 bases. This CDR3 spans 13 amino acids. Germline V lookup: CDR1 LNHDA, CDR2 SQIVND (reference sequence). Germline trimming cut 9 bases from V and 4 bases from J; bases unmatched to any gene: 6. The CDR3 bases are TGTGCCAGAGTGGGGACAGTCGGAAACACCATATATTTT. This sequence encodes CARVGTVGNTIYF.

The chain employs TRBV30 and TRBJ2-7; D possibly corresponds to TRBD1 (6 bases). Germline loops: CDR1 GTSNPN, CDR2 SVGIG (reference sequence). Trimming left V 5 bases short and J 3 bases short, with 11 bases between. CDR3 length equals 12 residues. The CDR3, as DNA: TGTGCCTGGCTAGGGGGAGACTACGAGCAGTACTTC. Translating it yields CAWLGGDYEQYF.